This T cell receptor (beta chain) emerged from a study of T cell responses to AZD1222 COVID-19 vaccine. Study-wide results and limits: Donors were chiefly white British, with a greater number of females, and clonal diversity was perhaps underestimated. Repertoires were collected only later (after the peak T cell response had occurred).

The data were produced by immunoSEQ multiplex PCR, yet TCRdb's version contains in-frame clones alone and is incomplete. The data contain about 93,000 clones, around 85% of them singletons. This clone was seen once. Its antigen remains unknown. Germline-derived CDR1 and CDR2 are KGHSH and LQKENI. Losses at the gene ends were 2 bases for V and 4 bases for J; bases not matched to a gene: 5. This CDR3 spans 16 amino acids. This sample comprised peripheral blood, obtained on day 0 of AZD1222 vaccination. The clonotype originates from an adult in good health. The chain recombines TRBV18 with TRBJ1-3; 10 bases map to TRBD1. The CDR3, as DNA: TGTGCCAGCTCACCAAGGGACAGGGGTTCCGGAAACACCATATATTTT. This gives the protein CASSPRDRGSGNTIYF.